This record looks at one TCR beta chain sequence and its context. Its antigen specificity is not known. There are no base qualities to consult, and no much larger clone falls within one base. TCRbeta CDR3 regions were amplified from genomic DNA using the immunoSEQ Assay, a bias-controlled multiplex PCR. Processing in the source paper ran as follows. The number of nucleated cells in each sample was estimated by amplification of reference gene primers within the assay. To quantify the absolute abundance of each unique TCRbeta CDR3 rearrangement, sequence reads were collapsed and filtered. For each sample, productive Simpson clonality was calculated by taking the square root of Simpson's diversity index across productive rearrangements. Drawn from immuneACCESS, this table holds only the in-frame rearrangements with V and J called that TCRdb kept. Clones are partly lost; checked studies trace under half to an unresolved V gene and leave the rest unexplained. V and J calls and clone size come straight from that table; D and trimming were deduced from the DNA. The sample table shows about 40,000 clones, and around 83% are seen once. The ten largest account for around 2.5% of the sample.

The data were taken from a study of blood T cell repertoires in COVID-19 (dated by TCRdb to the early 2020s). With regard to the full study: Samples from collaborators originated in the United States, Italy and Spain and spanned both the acute and convalescent phases of COVID-19. The prospective study material was composed of cDNA or gDNA derived from T cells, B-cell-depleted T cells, or PBMCs. Deeply sampled blood TCRbeta repertoires from subjects exposed to, actively infected with, or recovered from COVID-19 were included in the dataset. The repertoires were released in a freely available public database intended as a resource for research on the immune response to SARS-CoV-2. The samples were drawn from the first 160 participants of the ongoing ImmuneRACE study and from 1,254 subjects provided by 6 global collaborators. The sample metadata nearly always contained a de-identified subject ID, COVID-19 status, age in years and sex. Where available, HLA class I and class II types were taken from metadata supplied by the sample provider and were not determined by assay-based typing.

The investigation overall reported the following: The quantity of clinical and demographic metadata differed by source and by participant and was supplied without curation.

The collaborating institutions used their own protocols to collect whole blood in K2EDTA tubes. For TCRbeta analysis, collaborator samples were shipped as frozen whole blood, as isolated PBMCs, or as DNA extracted from either sample type. The CDR3 sequence holds 17 residues, the cysteine and phenylalanine included. The sequence is cut down to CDR3 DNA, 51 bases in frame from base 1. Trimming removed 4 bases from V and 0 bases from J; the gene matches leave 9 bases unexplained. From the germline V gene, CDR1 is SGHNT and CDR2 is YENEEA. Sequences were obtained from peripheral blood. This receptor was identified in an older woman with acute or convalescent COVID-19. Recombination linked TRBV11-3 to TRBJ1-3; 7 central bases correspond to TRBD1. The CDR3 region: CASSSLAGQYSGNTIYF. At the DNA level, the sequence is TGTGCCAGCAGCTCCTTGGCGGGACAGTACTCTGGAAACACCATATATTTT.